Shown below are 18 T cell receptor beta chains from a single sample sequenced in a study of T cells in Graves' hyperthyroidism and ophthalmopathy. Template material for amplifying TCR beta CDR3 regions consisted of RNA transcripts. Initially, a first-round RT-PCR of the TCR CDR3 employed the HTBI primer set. TCRdb re-called the multiplex PCR reads with MiXCR, one entry per CDR3 protein. Of 350,000 to 450,000 distinct CDR3 sequences listed, about 18% are singletons. Sequencing was done on a sample of blood. These receptors were taken from a woman aged 30 to 39 with Graves' hyperthyroidism that later progressed to Graves' ophthalmopathy.

This clonotype came up many times. The rearrangement links TRBV6-1 to TRBJ1-1; no definite D call. Germline-derived CDR1 and CDR2 are MNHNS and SASEGT. There are 12 residues in the CDR3. The V end was cut by 7 bases, the J end by 1 base, with 7 bases between. The CDR3 coding sequence is TGTGCCAGCATAAACCGGAACACTGAAGCTTTCTTT. Translation gives CASINRNTEAFF.

This clonotype was seen a handful of times. CDR3 DNA sequence: TGTGCCAGCAGTCACTACAGGGTGGGCTGGGACAATGAGCAGTTCTTC. Residues: CASSHYRVGWDNEQFF. This chain links TRBV6-2 or TRBV6-3 with TRBJ2-1, with D perhaps matching TRBD1 (6 bases). This CDR3 is 16 amino acids long. The V gene lost 5 bases and the J gene lost 5 bases, with 19 bases spanning the gap. Germline assignment: CDR1 MNHEY and CDR2 SVGEGT.

This clonotype was recorded many times. The chain links TRBV5-1 to TRBJ2-1; D gene uncertain. V gave up 2 bases and J gave up 0 bases, with 9 bases separating them. This CDR3 region has 15 residues. From germline, CDR1 is SGHRS and CDR2 YFSETQ. The chain's CDR3 is CASSLDSSSYNEQFF. Written as DNA, the CDR3 is TGCGCCAGCAGCTTAGACTCCAGCTCCTACAATGAGCAGTTCTTC.

This clonotype showed up many times. The chain employs TRBV7-8 and TRBJ2-7; D possibly corresponds to TRBD2 (6 bases). The CDR3 spans 16 residues. Germline V CDR1 and CDR2: SGHVS, FQNEAQ. The V and J ends lost 1 base and 0 bases respectively, with 13 bases between them. This CDR3 reads CASSLDTGLSSYEQYF. For the CDR3, the DNA is TGTGCCAGCAGCTTAGATACGGGACTGAGCTCCTACGAGCAGTACTTC.

This clonotype was observed many times. V gene TRBV27 combines with J gene TRBJ2-3; no definite D call. The CDR3 has 14 amino acids. Trimming cost V 4 bases and J 2 bases, with 10 bases left between them. Germline values: CDR1 MNHEY, CDR2 SMNVEV (reference sequence). CDR3 bases: TGTGCCAGCAGTTCACGCGGTTTCACAGATACGCAGTATTTT. It codes for CASSSRGFTDTQYF.

The chain uses TRBV2 and TRBJ2-7, with 7 bases identical to TRBD1. Germline trimming cut 10 bases from V and 3 bases from J; bases unmatched to any gene: 12. The germline V gene encodes CDR1 SNHLY and CDR2 FYNNEI. The CDR3 sequence is 14 residues long. CDR3 in amino acids: CANKGDRAIYEQYF. The CDR3 DNA reads as TGTGCCAACAAGGGAGACAGGGCCATCTACGAGCAGTACTTC.

This clonotype has a count of ten or more. This rearrangement joins TRBV20-1 to TRBJ2-7; TRBD1 or TRBD2 may be the D gene (6 bases each). Trimming removed 0 bases from V and 6 bases from J, with 21 bases in between. The CDR3 sequence is 16 residues long. Germline CDR1 reads DFQATT; CDR2 reads SNEGSKA (reference sequence). DNA for the CDR3: TGCAGTGCTAGAGACCCCGGGGGCAGGGCTGGTCCCGAGCAGTACTTC. Encoded protein: CSARDPGGRAGPEQYF.

The rearrangement uses TRBV20-1 and TRBJ2-1; D is unresolved. Germline CDR1 is DFQATT and CDR2 is SNEGSKA (reference sequence). Trimming pared 0 bases from V and 4 bases from J, leaving 22 bases between. This CDR3 is built from 18 residues. CDR3: CSARDWSRHSRVYNEQFF. For the CDR3, the DNA is TGCAGTGCTAGAGATTGGTCCCGGCACAGTCGGGTGTACAATGAGCAGTTCTTC.

The J gene is TRBJ1-2, the V gene TRBV15; D gene uncertain. The CDR3 is 14 amino acids. V lost 1 base, J lost 8 bases, and 14 bases lay in between. Looked up from germline, CDR1 is LNHNV and CDR2 is YYDKDF (reference sequence). The CDR3 nucleotides read TGTGCCACCAGCAGAGTGCTCCTGGAATTCGGCTACACCTTC. This translates into CATSRVLLEFGYTF. The variable domain in full, completed from reference TRBV15 and TRBJ1-2, reads DAMVIQNPRYQVTQFGKPVTLSCSQTLNHNVMYWYQQKSSQAPKLLFHYYDKDFNNEADTPDNFQSRRPNTSFCFLDIRSPGLGDTAMYLCATSRVLLEFGYTFGSGTRLTVV.

The DNA for the CDR3 is TGTGCCATCAGGCCCGTTGAAGACACCGGGGAGCTGTTTTTT. Amino acid sequence: CAIRPVEDTGELFF. The V and J genes are TRBV10-3 and TRBJ2-2, with no clear D. V lost 6 bases, J lost 3 bases, and 11 bases lay in between. This CDR3 has 14 residues. Germline values: CDR1 ENHRY, CDR2 SYGVKD.

This clonotype was observed at least ten times. The J gene is TRBJ1-1, the V gene TRBV30; 9 positions match TRBD1. The junction had 7 bases not matched to a gene; V was cut back by 6 bases and J by 5 bases. Germline V CDR1 and CDR2: GTSNPN, SVGIG (reference sequence). The CDR3 totals 13 residues. In DNA form, the CDR3 reads TGTGCCTGCATGACAGGGGGTCGTACTGAAGCTTTCTTT. Amino acid sequence: CACMTGGRTEAFF.

This clonotype has ten or more counts. The V call is TRBV28, the J call TRBJ2-3; possibly TRBD1 for D (5 bases). The CDR3 is made up of 17 amino acids. V lost 3 bases, J lost 0 bases, and 16 bases lay in between. CDR1 MDHEN and CDR2 SYDVKM come from the germline V gene. CDR3 loop: CASSFSTQGPSTDTQYF. Written as DNA, the CDR3 is TGTGCCAGCAGTTTTTCAACCCAGGGCCCTAGCACAGATACGCAGTATTTT. The whole variable domain, remainder taken from reference TRBV28 and TRBJ2-3, is DVKVTQSSRYLVKRTGEKVFLECVQDMDHENMFWYRQDPGLGLRLIYFSYDVKMKEKGDIPEGYSVSREKKERFSLILESASTNQTSMYLCASSFSTQGPSTDTQYFGPGTRLTVL.

There are many counts of this clonotype. The chain is built from TRBV19 and TRBJ1-1; D may be TRBD1 (5 bases). The ends were cut back, 3 bases at V and 7 bases at J, with 9 bases in the middle. The CDR3 length is 12 residues. The germline V gene has CDR1 LNHDA and CDR2 SQIVND (reference sequence). The CDR3 DNA sequence: TGTGCCAGTAGTATGGGGCAGTTTGAAGCTTTCTTT. Translating it yields CASSMGQFEAFF.

Only a few counts were recorded for this clonotype. The chain has TRBV5-1 and TRBJ2-1; D not resolved. Germline assignment: CDR1 SGHRS and CDR2 YFSETQ. Trimming stripped 1 base from V and 3 bases from J, with 14 bases between. The CDR3 runs to 16 residues. DNA for the CDR3: TGCGCCAGCAGCTTGAAGGGCGGTGGTCGCTACAATGAGCAGTTCTTC. It yields the protein CASSLKGGGRYNEQFF.

At least ten counts were recorded for this clonotype. The chain couples TRBV6-1 to TRBJ2-7; 8 nucleotides agree with TRBD1. V shed 4 bases, J shed 2 bases, and the junction held 7 bases outside the gene matches. Germline CDR1 and CDR2: MNHNS and SASEGT. The CDR3 runs to 15 residues. The chain's CDR3 is CASSVFPRGPYEQYF. CDR3 nucleotide sequence: TGTGCCAGCAGTGTCTTCCCCAGGGGGCCCTACGAGCAGTACTTC.

The chain uses TRBV15 and TRBJ2-7, with a tentative D call TRBD2 (5 bases). Germline V lookup: CDR1 LNHNV, CDR2 YYDKDF (reference sequence). This CDR3 has 15 residues. V was trimmed by 0 bases and J by 2 bases, leaving 11 bases between them. The chain's CDR3 is CATSRDRGSPYEQYF. The CDR3 DNA sequence: TGTGCCACCAGCAGAGATCGGGGAAGTCCCTACGAGCAGTACTTC. The full variable domain, with the rest looked up from reference TRBV15 and TRBJ2-7, is DAMVIQNPRYQVTQFGKPVTLSCSQTLNHNVMYWYQQKSSQAPKLLFHYYDKDFNNEADTPDNFQSRRPNTSFCFLDIRSPGLGDTAMYLCATSRDRGSPYEQYFGPGTRLTVT.

This clonotype was seen at least ten times. This chain uses TRBV28 with TRBJ1-1; maybe TRBD1 (6 bases). CDR3 length: 12 amino acids. V was pared by 6 bases and J by 3 bases, with 8 bases between. Germline assignment: CDR1 MDHEN and CDR2 SYDVKM. The CDR3 DNA follows: TGTGCCAGCAGGGACAGTTACACTGAAGCTTTCTTT. Its protein product is CASRDSYTEAFF.

This clonotype showed up just a few times. The chain uses TRBV20-1 and TRBJ2-7; 9 nucleotides align to TRBD1. The CDR3 spans 14 residues. V shed 4 bases and J 4 bases; nucleotides not matched to a gene: 8. Germline V gene sequence: CDR1 DFQATT, CDR2 SNEGSKA (reference sequence). CDR3 DNA sequence: TGCAGTGCTATTCGAGGACAGGGGATTTACGAGCAGTACTTC. It codes for CSAIRGQGIYEQYF.